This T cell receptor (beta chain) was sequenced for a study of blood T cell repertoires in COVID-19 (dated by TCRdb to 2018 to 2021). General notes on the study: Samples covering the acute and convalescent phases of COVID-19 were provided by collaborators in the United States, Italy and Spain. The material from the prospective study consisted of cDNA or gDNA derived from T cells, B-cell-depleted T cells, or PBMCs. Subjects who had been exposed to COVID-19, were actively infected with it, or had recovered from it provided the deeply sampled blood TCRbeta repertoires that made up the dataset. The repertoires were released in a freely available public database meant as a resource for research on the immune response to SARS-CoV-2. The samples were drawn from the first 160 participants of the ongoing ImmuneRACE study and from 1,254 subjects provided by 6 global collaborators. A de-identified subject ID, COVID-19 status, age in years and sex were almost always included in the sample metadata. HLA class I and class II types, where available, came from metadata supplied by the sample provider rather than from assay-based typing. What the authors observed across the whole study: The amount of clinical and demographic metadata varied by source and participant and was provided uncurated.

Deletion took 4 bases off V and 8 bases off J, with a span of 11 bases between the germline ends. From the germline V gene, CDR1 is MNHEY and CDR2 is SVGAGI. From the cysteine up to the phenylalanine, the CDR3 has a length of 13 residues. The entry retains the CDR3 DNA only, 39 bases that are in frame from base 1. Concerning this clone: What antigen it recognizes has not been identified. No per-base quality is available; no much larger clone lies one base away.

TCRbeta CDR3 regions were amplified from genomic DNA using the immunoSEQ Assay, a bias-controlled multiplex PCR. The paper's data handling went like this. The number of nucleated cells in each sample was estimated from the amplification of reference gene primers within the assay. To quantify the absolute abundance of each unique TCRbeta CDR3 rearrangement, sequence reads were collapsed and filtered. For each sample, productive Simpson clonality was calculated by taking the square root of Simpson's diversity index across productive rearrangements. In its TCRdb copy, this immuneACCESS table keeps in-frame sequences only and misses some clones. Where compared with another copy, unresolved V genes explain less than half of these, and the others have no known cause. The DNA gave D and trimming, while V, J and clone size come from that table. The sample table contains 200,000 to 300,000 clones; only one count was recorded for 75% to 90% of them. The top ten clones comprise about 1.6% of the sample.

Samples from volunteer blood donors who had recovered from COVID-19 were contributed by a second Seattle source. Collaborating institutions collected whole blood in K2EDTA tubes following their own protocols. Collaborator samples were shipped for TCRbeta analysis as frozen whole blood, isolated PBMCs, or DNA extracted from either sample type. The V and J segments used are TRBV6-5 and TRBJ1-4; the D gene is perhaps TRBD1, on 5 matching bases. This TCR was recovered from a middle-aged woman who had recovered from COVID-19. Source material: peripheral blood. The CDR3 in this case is CASSSGIGEKLFF. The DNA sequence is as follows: TGTGCCAGCAGTTCAGGGATTGGGGAAAAACTGTTTTTT.